What follows are 15 T cell receptor beta chains derived from one specimen sequenced in a study of tumor-infiltrating lymphocytes in primary liver carcinoma. Bulk tissue was left unsorted, and RNA and DNA were co-extracted from 20-30 mg of it. A primer in the constant region served to generate TCR beta cDNA from approximately 460 ng of total RNA. Three-round nested multiplex PCR performed with slightly modified ARM-PCR produced the TCR beta libraries. Rounds one and two of PCR, each of roughly 10 cycles, were primed with TRBV1-TRBV30 forward primers and a C-beta reverse primer. TCRdb re-called the multiplex PCR reads with MiXCR, one entry per CDR3 protein. The profile shows about 120,000 distinct CDR3 sequences, approximately 70% of them singletons. The sequenced sample was liver tumor tissue from sampling region 1. Noted subset: tumor region T1, superior pole. Receptor source: an older woman with primary liver carcinoma and hepatitis B virus infection.

This clonotype has ten or more counts. The CDR3 nucleotides read TGTGCCAGCAGCGGCAGAGATACGCAGTATTTT. Its protein is CASSGRDTQYF. The chain carries TRBV11-3 and TRBJ2-3; D remains ambiguous. V was trimmed by 5 bases and J by 5 bases, leaving 5 bases between them. Germline lookup yields CDR1 SGHNT and CDR2 YENEEA. This CDR3 is built from 11 residues.

The CDR3 bases are TGTGCCAGCAGTTCCCTAGCGGGGGGAGCGGAGACCCAGTACTTC. Protein sequence: CASSSLAGGAETQYF. The chain carries TRBV28 and TRBJ2-5, with 11 bases lining up with TRBD2. Germline lookup yields CDR1 MDHEN and CDR2 SYDVKM. J lost 5 bases, V lost 4 bases, and 6 bases had no gene match. The CDR3 is 15 amino acids.

The genes are TRBV11-3 and TRBJ2-7; D gene uncertain. Germline CDR1 SGHNT, CDR2 YENEEA. This CDR3 is 14 amino acids long. V was clipped by 5 bases and J by 9 bases, with 20 bases between them. CDR3: CASSARTAPIRQYF. CDR3 nucleotide sequence: TGTGCCAGCAGCGCGAGGACGGCCCCAATCAGGCAGTACTTC. The complete variable domain, with remaining parts taken from reference TRBV11-3 and TRBJ2-7, reads EAGVVQSPRYKIIEKKQPVAFWCNPISGHNTLYWYLQNLGQGPELLIRYENEEAVDDSQLPKDRFSAERLKGVDSTLKIQPAELGDSAVYLCASSARTAPIRQYFGPGTRLTVT.

The CDR3 protein is CASRATGAFTPGNTIYF. Here the CDR3 DNA reads TGTGCCAGTAGGGCTACAGGGGCTTTCACTCCTGGAAACACCATATATTTT. This rearrangement joins TRBV11-3 to TRBJ1-3; 7 nucleotides line up with TRBD1. The junction had 16 bases not matched to a gene; V was cut back by 9 bases and J by 2 bases. CDR1 is SGHNT, CDR2 YENEEA, per germline. The CDR3 is 17 residues long.

This clonotype was found many times. The genes are TRBV12-3 or TRBV12-4 and TRBJ1-1; D gene unclear. The CDR3 extends over 13 amino acids. The V and J ends lost 3 bases and 3 bases respectively, with 8 bases between them. CDR3 sequence: CASSFEVDTEAFF. For the CDR3, the DNA is TGTGCCAGCAGTTTTGAGGTGGACACTGAAGCTTTCTTT.

This clonotype came up many times. This chain uses TRBV11-2 with TRBJ2-3, with D uncertain. CDR1 is SGHAT, CDR2 FQNNGV, per germline. V lost 0 bases to trimming and J lost 5 bases, with 6 bases between them. The CDR3 is 13 amino acids. The chain's CDR3 is CASSLDRIDTQYF. As DNA, the CDR3 is TGTGCCAGCAGCTTAGATCGGATAGATACGCAGTATTTT. Supplemented by reference TRBV11-2 and TRBJ2-3, the full variable domain reads EAGVAQSPRYKIIEKRQSVAFWCNPISGHATLYWYQQILGQGPKLLIQFQNNGVVDDSQLPKDRFSAERLKGVDSTLKIQPAKLEDSAVYLCASSLDRIDTQYFGPGTRLTVL.

The chain recombines TRBV11-2 with TRBJ2-5, with TRBD2 identical over 7 bases. The CDR3 totals 15 residues. Losses at the gene ends were 9 bases for V and 2 bases for J; bases not matched to a gene: 12. CDR1 and CDR2 (germline): SGHAT, FQNNGV. CDR3 protein: CARSVKQGLQETQYF. The CDR3 region has the DNA TGTGCCAGGAGCGTTAAGCAGGGACTACAAGAGACCCAGTACTTC.

This clonotype came up a few times. Written as DNA, the CDR3 is TGCAGCGTTGAAGTAATGCGATCATATGGCTACACCTTC. It specifies CSVEVMRSYGYTF. The V gene is TRBV29-1, the J gene TRBJ1-2; D is undetermined. This CDR3 region has 13 residues. Germline V gene lookup returns CDR1 SQVTM and CDR2 ANQGSEA. The V end lost 1 base, the J end lost 5 bases, and 11 bases lay between the germline ends.

This clonotype was observed a single time. This may stem from a read error, because a much larger clone lies one nucleotide away. CDR3 bases: TGTGCCAGCAGACGGACATGGAACACCGGGGAGCTGTTTTTT. It is translated as CASRRTWNTGELFF. V and J are TRBV6-2 or TRBV6-3 and TRBJ2-2; weak D call: TRBD1 (5 bases). The CDR3 is 14 residues long. Germline lookup yields CDR1 MNHEY and CDR2 SVGEGT. Trimming removed 6 bases at V and 1 base at J, with 9 bases between.

Comment on this clonotype: A read error may explain this, as a much larger clone is one base away. V and J are TRBV20-1 and TRBJ2-1; 13 nucleotides match TRBD2. The DNA end is more similar to TRBJ2-7, so the J call may be wrong. Germline V gene data show CDR1 as DFQATT and CDR2 as SNEGSKA (reference sequence). The CDR3 length is 16 residues. Here the CDR3 reads CSAPRTSGGSYNEQYF. The CDR3 DNA sequence: TGCAGTGCTCCTAGGACTAGCGGGGGTTCCTACAATGAGCAGTACTTC.

This clonotype has a handful of counts. Mismatch with germline at one junction end may stem from a read error. The chain is built from TRBV11-2 and TRBJ1-1, with a weak D call TRBD1 (5 bases). The length of the CDR3 is 15 residues. Germline assignment: CDR1 SGHAT and CDR2 FQNNGV. The DNA for the CDR3 is TGTGCCAGCAGCTACGCCGGGGGGACTAACACTGAAGCATTCTTT. This gives the protein CASSYAGGTNTEAFF.

This clonotype has a handful of counts. Because it lacks the conserved phenylalanine or tryptophan at the end, this CDR3 is likely a read error. The genes are TRBV6-6 and TRBJ2-7; D may be TRBD2 (6 bases). Per germline, CDR1 MNHNY and CDR2 SVGAGI (reference sequence). The CDR3 runs 15 residues. V lost 4 bases and J lost 7, with 20 bases in between. The CDR3 DNA reads as TGTGCCAGCAGTTCCCGGGACTCCATTTCCCGGGAGCAGTACCTC. The encoded protein is CASSSRDSISREQYL.

As to this clonotype: No conserved phenylalanine or tryptophan is present at the end of the CDR3, so a read error is the likely explanation. The DNA is left out, because the CDR3 cannot be placed on it with certainty; the CDR3 is given as TCRdb lists it. The V gene is TRBV6-5, the J gene TRBJ2-7; the tabulated D call, TRBD2, remains unverified against the DNA. Germline CDR1 MNHEY, CDR2 SVGAGI. The CDR3 sequence runs 14 residues, both termini included. CDR3 in amino acids: CASSSGLAGGKQCY.

A remark on this clonotype: It may be a read error: a sequence one base away is much more abundant. The chain is built from TRBV6-6 and TRBJ1-5; 7 bases are a match to TRBD1. This CDR3 has 14 residues. Per germline, CDR1 MNHNY and CDR2 SVGAGI (reference sequence). J was trimmed by 10 bases and V by 2 bases; bases with no gene match: 8. CDR3 sequence (DNA): TGTGCCAGCAGTTACGGGGACAGCCGTCACCCCCAGCATTTT. Protein product: CASSYGDSRHPQHF.

This clonotype appeared many times. V and J are TRBV21-1 and TRBJ2-5; TRBD1 reflects the table's D call only, with no check against the DNA. TRBV21-1 is classified as a pseudogene. CDR3 length: 15 amino acids. The chain's CDR3 is CASSKEGTEPETQYF. The DNA of the CDR3 is TGTGCCAGCAGCAAAGAGGGGACGGAACCAGAGACCCAGTACTTC.